These 32 T cell receptor beta chains share one sample of origin, sequenced in a study of T cell responses to AZD1222 COVID-19 vaccine. TCRdb's table, derived via immunoSEQ multiplex PCR, lists solely in-frame clones and lacks some. The data contain roughly 100,000 clones, roughly 93% of them singletons. This material consisted of peripheral blood, taken on day 0 of AZD1222 vaccination. Every receptor here comes from an adult in good health.

The chain links TRBV5-1 to TRBJ1-5; TRBD1 matches at 7 bases. The J segment lost 6 bases and the V segment lost 2 bases, leaving 2 bases of the junction unmatched. Germline V gene data show CDR1 as SGHRS and CDR2 as YFSETQ. The CDR3 covers 13 residues. For the CDR3, the DNA is TGCGCCAGCAGCTTTCAGGGGGGTCAGCCCCAGCATTTT. Amino acid sequence: CASSFQGGQPQHF.

The chain couples TRBV5-5 to TRBJ2-1; D call uncertain. This CDR3 has 13 residues. Germline assignment: CDR1 SGHKS and CDR2 YYEKEE (reference sequence). V was trimmed by 4 bases and J by 9 bases, leaving 14 bases between them. The DNA for the CDR3 is TGTGCCAGCAGCCTCAGAGACCACCCTGAGCAGTTCTTC. Its translation: CASSLRDHPEQFF.

The chain has TRBV6-5 and TRBJ2-3, with D uncertain. The CDR3 is 13 residues long. The germline V and J ends were trimmed by 6 bases and 2 bases, with 9 bases remaining between them. Looked up from germline, CDR1 is MNHEY and CDR2 is SVGAGI. As DNA, the CDR3 is TGTGCCAGCAGGTATATGACCACAGATACGCAGTATTTT. This translates into CASRYMTTDTQYF.

CDR3 loop: CASSLPAGELFF. Here the CDR3 DNA reads TGCGCCAGCAGCCTCCCCGCCGGGGAGCTGTTTTTT. The chain employs TRBV5-1 and TRBJ2-2; no firm D call. Germline values: CDR1 SGHRS, CDR2 YFSETQ. The V end lost 4 bases, the J end lost 6 bases, and 7 bases lay between the germline ends. This CDR3 spans 12 amino acids.

The rearrangement joins TRBV29-1 to TRBJ2-3; TRBD1 might be the D (5 bases). Trimming cost V 6 bases and J 0 bases, with 13 bases left between them. There are 14 residues in the CDR3. Per the germline V gene, CDR1 is SQVTM and CDR2 is ANQGSEA. The CDR3 sequence: CSVSPTASTDTQYF. The CDR3 nucleotides are TGCAGCGTATCACCGACAGCAAGCACAGATACGCAGTATTTT.

The V and J genes are TRBV18 and TRBJ2-7, with D unclear. CDR1 and CDR2 (germline): KGHSH, LQKENI. V gave up 0 bases and J gave up 7 bases, with 10 bases separating them. The CDR3 runs to 13 residues. CDR3 nucleotides: TGTGCCAGCTCACCACCTAGCAAAGGTGAGCAGTACTTC. It is translated as CASSPPSKGEQYF. The full variable domain, rest sourced from reference TRBV18 and TRBJ2-7, is NAGVMQNPRHLVRRRGQEARLRCSPMKGHSHVYWYRQLPEEGLKFMVYLQKENIIDESGMPKERFSAEFPKEGPSILRIQQVVRGDSAAYFCASSPPSKGEQYFGPGTRLTVT.

The chain recombines TRBV2 with TRBJ1-2, with 7 bases lining up with TRBD1. This CDR3 spans 11 amino acids. Per germline, CDR1 SNHLY and CDR2 FYNNEI. Losses at the gene ends were 8 bases for V and 4 bases for J; bases not matched to a gene: 1. CDR3 amino acids: CASDRVYGYTF. CDR3 nucleotides: TGTGCCAGCGACAGGGTCTATGGCTACACCTTC.

The rearrangement joins TRBV28 to TRBJ1-2, with 8 bases aligning to TRBD1. CDR1 is MDHEN and CDR2 is SYDVKM in the germline V gene. V shed 8 bases and J 2 bases; nucleotides not matched to a gene: 16. The CDR3 sequence is 17 residues long. CDR3 sequence reads: CASSGGGATGVNYGYTF. The DNA for the CDR3 is TGTGCCAGCTCAGGAGGGGGCGCGACAGGGGTCAACTATGGCTACACCTTC.

The rearrangement joins TRBV27 to TRBJ1-6, with 12 bases aligning to TRBD1. The germline V gene encodes CDR1 MNHEY and CDR2 SMNVEV (reference sequence). V was clipped by 5 bases and J by 7 bases; unmatched bases: 3. This CDR3 has 15 amino acids. CDR3 loop: CASSPGTGGNSPLHF. The CDR3 DNA reads as TGTGCCAGCAGTCCCGGGACAGGGGGCAATTCACCCCTCCACTTT.

The chain combines TRBV15 with TRBJ1-4; D remains ambiguous. The CDR3 covers 16 residues. Trimming removed 2 bases from V and 5 bases from J, with 15 bases in between. Germline V gives CDR1 LNHNV, CDR2 YYDKDF (reference sequence). As DNA, the CDR3 is TGTGCCACCAGCAGAATAGCGGGCCAAAGCAATGAAAAACTGTTTTTT. Its protein is CATSRIAGQSNEKLFF.

V is TRBV24-1 and J is TRBJ2-7, with 7 bases fitting TRBD2. The CDR3 covers 15 residues. Germline V lookup: CDR1 KGHDR, CDR2 SFDVKD. V shed 3 bases, J shed 2 bases, and the junction held 6 bases outside the gene matches. For the CDR3, the DNA is TGTGCCACCAGTGATCCGGGACGGGGGGCCTACGAGCAGTACTTC. As protein: CATSDPGRGAYEQYF.

The V gene is TRBV27, the J gene TRBJ2-7; no clear D gene. CDR1 is MNHEY, CDR2 SMNVEV, per germline (reference sequence). Trimming took 2 bases from V and 2 from J, leaving 16 bases between them. The CDR3 spans 16 residues. CDR3 protein: CASSLPLSPITYEQYF. The CDR3 nucleotides are TGTGCCAGCAGTTTACCACTAAGCCCTATTACCTACGAGCAGTACTTC.

This chain connects TRBV11-3 to TRBJ1-1, with D unclear. The CDR3 has 13 amino acids. Germline V gene data show CDR1 as SGHNT and CDR2 as YENEEA. Trimming shortened V by 5 bases and J by 6 bases, and 13 bases separated the two germline ends. The CDR3 here is CASSPTTGPEAFF. CDR3 DNA: TGTGCCAGCAGCCCTACCACGGGCCCTGAAGCTTTCTTT.

The V call is TRBV29-1, the J call TRBJ2-7; 8 nucleotides align to TRBD1. The junction had 11 bases not matched to a gene; V was cut back by 4 bases and J by 3 bases. CDR3 length: 15 residues. Germline CDR1 is SQVTM and CDR2 is ANQGSEA. The CDR3 sequence is CSVAPDGQGNYEQYF. The CDR3 bases are TGCAGCGTTGCGCCAGACGGACAGGGCAACTACGAGCAGTACTTC.

This chain connects TRBV6-2 or TRBV6-3 to TRBJ1-1; D gene unclear. The CDR3 sequence is 12 residues long. V was cut by 4 bases and J by 6 bases, with 9 bases left in between. CDR1 and CDR2 (germline): MNHEY, SVGEGT. The CDR3 bases are TGTGCCAGCAGTTTTGGGGTGTCTGAAGCTTTCTTT. Its protein is CASSFGVSEAFF.

The chain recombines TRBV7-2 with TRBJ1-2, with D tentatively TRBD1 (6 bases). The CDR3 consists of 14 residues. Deletions cut 4 bases from V and 5 bases from J, with 14 bases between. The germline V gene encodes CDR1 SGHTA and CDR2 FQGNSA. The CDR3 loop is CASSSTGLMYGYTF. The CDR3 DNA is TGTGCCAGCAGCTCGACAGGACTTATGTATGGCTACACCTTC.

CDR3 amino acids: CSVEERTGKLFF. For the CDR3, the DNA is TGCAGCGTTGAAGAGCGGACTGGGAAACTGTTTTTT. The chain links TRBV29-1 to TRBJ1-4; D ambiguous. CDR1 and CDR2 from the germline V gene are SQVTM and ANQGSEA. The CDR3 consists of 12 residues. V dropped 0 bases and J dropped 11 bases, with 10 bases sitting between them.

This sequence joins TRBV6-5 and TRBJ1-5; perhaps TRBD1 as D (5 bases). CDR1 and CDR2 (germline): MNHEY, SVGAGI. This CDR3 spans 14 amino acids. V was clipped by 5 bases and J by 7 bases, with 15 bases between them. The CDR3 DNA follows: TGTGCCAGCAGTCGTGGGACCCTCGGGCAGCCCCAGCATTTT. Protein product: CASSRGTLGQPQHF.

The rearrangement uses TRBV10-3 and TRBJ2-7, with TRBD1 identical over 7 bases. There are 13 residues in the CDR3. Losses at the gene ends were 5 bases for V and 2 bases for J; bases not matched to a gene: 3. CDR1 ENHRY and CDR2 SYGVKD come from the germline V gene. For the CDR3, the DNA is TGTGCCATCAGTCCGGGACAGCCCTACGAGCAGTACTTC. Translation gives CAISPGQPYEQYF.

The chain uses TRBV21-1 and TRBJ2-3; the table assigns TRBD2, which was not confirmed against the DNA. TRBV21-1 has pseudogene status. This CDR3 spans 18 amino acids. CDR3 bases: TGTGCCAGCAGCAAAAAGGGAGGTACAGGAGACTGCACACATACGCAGTATTTT. This sequence encodes CASSKKGGTGDCTHTQYF.

The V and J genes are TRBV28 and TRBJ1-3; D remains ambiguous. Germline CDR1 MDHEN, CDR2 SYDVKM. CDR3 size: 16 residues. The V end lost 6 bases, the J end lost 0 bases, and 15 bases lay between the germline ends. The chain's CDR3 is CASSEGGGTSGNTIYF. DNA for the CDR3: TGTGCCAGCAGCGAGGGCGGCGGAACCTCTGGAAACACCATATATTTT.

The V and J genes are TRBV28 and TRBJ2-7, with D unresolved. The CDR3 consists of 15 residues. Germline-derived CDR1 and CDR2 are MDHEN and SYDVKM. Trimming cost V 1 base and J 0 bases, with 10 bases left between them. The CDR3 nucleotides read TGTGCCAGCAGTTTATCCGACACTGACTCCTACGAGCAGTACTTC. It codes for CASSLSDTDSYEQYF.

The chain has TRBV7-2 and TRBJ2-1, with D possibly being TRBD2 (5 bases). The CDR3 has 17 residues. Trimming took 4 bases from V and 5 from J, leaving 21 bases between them. CDR1 is SGHTA and CDR2 is FQGNSA in the germline V gene. CDR3 bases: TGTGCCAGCAGCTCAACCTCGGCGACAAGCGGAAACAATGAGCAGTTCTTC. It specifies CASSSTSATSGNNEQFF.

The chain is built from TRBV6-2 or TRBV6-3 and TRBJ1-2; 10 bases agree with TRBD1. This CDR3 spans 14 amino acids. Trimming cost V 6 bases and J 5 bases; bases outside gene matches: 6. Germline CDR1 and CDR2: MNHEY and SVGEGT. For the CDR3, the DNA is TGTGCCAGCAGCCCCGGGACAGGGGATTATGGCTACACCTTC. Translation: CASSPGTGDYGYTF.

The chain employs TRBV5-4 and TRBJ2-1; D perhaps matches TRBD1 (6 bases). Germline CDR1 is SGHNT and CDR2 is YYREEE (reference sequence). The CDR3 contains 14 residues. V shed 3 bases and J shed 4 bases, with 11 bases lying between them. In DNA, the CDR3 is TGTGCCAGCAGCTCAAAGGGGGAGTACAATGAGCAGTTCTTC. It yields the protein CASSSKGEYNEQFF.

The V call is TRBV7-8, the J call TRBJ1-5; D ambiguous. Looked up from germline, CDR1 is SGHVS and CDR2 is FQNEAQ. The CDR3 consists of 13 residues. Trimming left V 4 bases short and J 4 bases short, with 8 bases between. CDR3 residues: CASSSTGNQPQHF. DNA of the CDR3: TGTGCCAGCAGCTCAACGGGGAATCAGCCCCAGCATTTT.

The genes are TRBV28 and TRBJ1-3; 9 nucleotides agree with TRBD1. Germline V gene data show CDR1 as MDHEN and CDR2 as SYDVKM. CDR3 length: 17 amino acids. V was pared by 5 bases and J by 0 bases, with 8 bases of the junction left unmatched. CDR3 sequence: CASSTSGTGYSGNTIYF. CDR3 nucleotides: TGTGCCAGCAGTACCTCCGGGACAGGGTACTCTGGAAACACCATATATTTT.

This CDR3 is CASSLMKGPTYEQYF. DNA for the CDR3: TGCGCCAGCAGCTTGATGAAGGGGCCCACCTACGAGCAGTACTTC. The chain couples TRBV5-1 to TRBJ2-7, with D perhaps TRBD1 (5 bases). V was cut by 1 base and J by 2 bases, with 13 bases left in between. Germline lookup yields CDR1 SGHRS and CDR2 YFSETQ. The CDR3 contains 15 residues.

The rearrangement links TRBV7-2 to TRBJ2-5; 12 positions agree with TRBD2. The CDR3 contains 17 residues. The V gene's germline CDR1 is SGHTA and CDR2 FQGNSA. The ends lost 2 bases at V and 0 bases at J; junction bases unmatched: 4. The CDR3 is CASSLRRTSGNQETQYF. The CDR3 nucleotides read TGTGCCAGCAGCTTACGCCGGACTAGCGGGAACCAAGAGACCCAGTACTTC.

This chain joins TRBV7-3 and TRBJ2-7; D is undetermined. Trimming removed 2 bases at V and 6 bases at J, with 11 bases between. The CDR3 contains 13 residues. Germline values: CDR1 SGHTA, CDR2 FQGTGA. DNA of the CDR3: TGTGCCAGCAGCTTAGGTCACGGCAGCGAGCAGTACTTC. This gives the protein CASSLGHGSEQYF.

The chain carries TRBV5-6 and TRBJ2-7, with D perhaps matching TRBD2 (6 bases). Germline loops: CDR1 SGHDT, CDR2 YYEEEE. Between the trimmed V and J ends, which lost 10 bases and 1 base, there was a span of 18 bases. The CDR3 covers 14 residues. The CDR3 coding sequence is TGTGCCCCTAGCGAGGCTAGCGTTTCCTACGAGCAGTACTTC. Its translation: CAPSEASVSYEQYF.

The chain couples TRBV19 to TRBJ1-4, with 9 bases aligning to TRBD1. With V trimmed by 6 bases and J by 6 bases, 8 bases remained unmatched. Germline-derived CDR1 and CDR2 are LNHDA and SQIVND (reference sequence). The CDR3 runs 15 residues. The CDR3 DNA reads as TGTGCCAGTAGATCCGGACAGGGGAGGGATGAAAAACTGTTTTTT. It is translated as CASRSGQGRDEKLFF.